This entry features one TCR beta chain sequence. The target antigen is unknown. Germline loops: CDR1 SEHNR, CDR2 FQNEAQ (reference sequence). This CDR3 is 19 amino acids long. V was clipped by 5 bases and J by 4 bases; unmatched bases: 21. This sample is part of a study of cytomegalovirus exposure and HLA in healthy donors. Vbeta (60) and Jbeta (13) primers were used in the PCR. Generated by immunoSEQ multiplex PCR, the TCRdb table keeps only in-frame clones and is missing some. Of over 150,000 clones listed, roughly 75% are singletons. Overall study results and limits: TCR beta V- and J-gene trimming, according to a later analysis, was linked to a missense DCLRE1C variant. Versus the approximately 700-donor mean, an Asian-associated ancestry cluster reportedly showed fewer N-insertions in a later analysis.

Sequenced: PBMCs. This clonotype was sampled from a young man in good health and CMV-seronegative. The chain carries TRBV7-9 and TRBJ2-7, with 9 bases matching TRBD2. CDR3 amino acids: CASSPDRSSGRGLSYEQYF. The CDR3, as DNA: TGTGCCAGCAGCCCTGATCGTAGTAGCGGGAGAGGTCTATCGTACGAGCAGTACTTC.